This T cell receptor (beta chain) comes out of a study of metastatic and nonmetastatic thyroid tumors. Study in general: Malignant and benign thyroid patients had repertoires compared in peripheral blood and tumor or nodule tissue.

Findings and caveats of the study: It was reportedly found that TCR beta diversity was significantly higher in malignant thyroid tumors than in benign nodules, a difference seen in both blood and tumor samples.

The germline V gene has CDR1 MNHEY and CDR2 SVGEGT. The V gene lost 2 bases and the J gene lost 1 base, with 10 bases spanning the gap. This CDR3 contains 15 residues. There were no patients who had received any treatment before thyroid surgery. Under the authors' procedure: Researchers built a distant-metastasis classifier for papillary thyroid cancer that drew on CDR3 differences across clinicopathological groups. TCRdb re-called clones from the PCR reads using MiXCR. The V and J calls were determined by TCRdb, not by the authors. The data show roughly 59,000 clones, roughly 17% seen once. This clone has a count of ten or more. Its cognate antigen is unknown.

The sample comprised blood. This clonotype was sampled from a male donor with papillary thyroid cancer or a benign thyroid nodule (not recorded which). Some clones in this sample may be carry-over from other donors' samples. The chain has TRBV6-2 or TRBV6-3 and TRBJ2-3, with D possibly matching TRBD2 (5 bases). CDR3 protein: CASSYVRSGTDTQYF. The CDR3 coding sequence is TGTGCCAGCAGTTACGTTCGTAGCGGCACAGATACGCAGTATTTT.